The 3 T cell receptor beta chains below were found in one sample sequenced in a study of blood T cells in healthy people across ages. A J-beta primer mix and a sample-barcoded 5' primer were used in a second PCR of about 6 to 12 cycles. TCRdb redid the calling of the 5' RACE reads with MiXCR, one entry per CDR3 protein. The sample has some 690,000 distinct CDR3 sequences; 22% are singletons. The sample comprised blood. The receptors were sampled from a man aged 70 or older in good health.

The chain links TRBV24-1 to TRBJ2-1; D gene uncertain. TRBJ2-5 explains the end of the DNA better; the J call may be wrong. Germline-derived CDR1 and CDR2 are KGHDR and SFDVKD. The CDR3 totals 14 residues. DNA of the CDR3: TGTGCCACCAGTGATCCAGAGTCGTTGGAGACCCAGTACTTC. As protein: CATSDPESLETQYF.

This clonotype has only a few counts. The chain couples TRBV12-3 or TRBV12-4 to TRBJ2-3; 9 bases match TRBD1. This CDR3 is built from 15 residues. With 5 bases clipped from V and 3 bases from J, the junction kept 6 bases outside the gene matches. In DNA form, the CDR3 reads TGTGCCAGCAGTGCCCAAGGACAGGGGACAGATACGCAGTATTTT. Amino acids: CASSAQGQGTDTQYF.

The CDR3 here is CASSREYNSPLHF. DNA for the CDR3: TGTGCCAGCAGCAGGGAATATAATTCACCCCTCCACTTT. The rearrangement links TRBV6-1 to TRBJ1-6; possibly TRBD1 for D (5 bases). This CDR3 contains 13 residues. With 6 bases removed from V and 4 bases from J, the gap between germline ends came to 7 bases. Germline lookup yields CDR1 MNHNS and CDR2 SASEGT.